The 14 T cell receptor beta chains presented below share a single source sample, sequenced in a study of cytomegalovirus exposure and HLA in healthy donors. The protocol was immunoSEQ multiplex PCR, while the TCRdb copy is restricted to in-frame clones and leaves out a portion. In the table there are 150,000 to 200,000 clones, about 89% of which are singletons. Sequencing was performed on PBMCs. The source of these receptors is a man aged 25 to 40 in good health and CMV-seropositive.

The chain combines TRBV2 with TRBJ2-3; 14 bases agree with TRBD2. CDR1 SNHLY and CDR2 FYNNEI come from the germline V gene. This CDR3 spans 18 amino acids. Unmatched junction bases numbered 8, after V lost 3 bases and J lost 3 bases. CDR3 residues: CASSEWGTSGSSTDTQYF. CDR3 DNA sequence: TGTGCCAGCAGTGAGTGGGGGACTAGCGGGAGTAGTACAGATACGCAGTATTTT.

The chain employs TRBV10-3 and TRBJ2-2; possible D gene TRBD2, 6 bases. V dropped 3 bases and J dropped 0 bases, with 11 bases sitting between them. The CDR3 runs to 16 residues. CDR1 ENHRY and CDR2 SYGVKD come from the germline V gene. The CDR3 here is CAISDGSRSNTGELFF. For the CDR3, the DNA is TGTGCCATCAGTGACGGGAGCCGATCGAACACCGGGGAGCTGTTTTTT.

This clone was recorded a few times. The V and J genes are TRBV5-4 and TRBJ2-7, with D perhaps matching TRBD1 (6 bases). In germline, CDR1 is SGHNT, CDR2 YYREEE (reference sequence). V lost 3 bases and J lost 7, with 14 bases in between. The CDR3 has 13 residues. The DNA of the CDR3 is TGTGCCAGCAGCTGGCAGGGGACGGGAGAGCAGTACTTC. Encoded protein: CASSWQGTGEQYF.

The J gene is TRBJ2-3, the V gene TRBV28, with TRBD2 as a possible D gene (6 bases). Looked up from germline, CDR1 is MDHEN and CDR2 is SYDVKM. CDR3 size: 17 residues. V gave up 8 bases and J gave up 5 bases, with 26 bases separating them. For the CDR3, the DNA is TGTGCCAGCCACGAGCCAAACCGGGACTCTGGCGGAGATACGCAGTATTTT. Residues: CASHEPNRDSGGDTQYF.

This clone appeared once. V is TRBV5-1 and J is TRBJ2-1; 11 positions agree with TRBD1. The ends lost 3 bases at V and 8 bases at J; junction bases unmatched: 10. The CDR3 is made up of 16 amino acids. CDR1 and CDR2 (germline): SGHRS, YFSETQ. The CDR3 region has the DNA TGCGCCAGCAGCTATTTCCCGGGACAGGGGGGCGATGAGCAGTTCTTC. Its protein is CASSYFPGQGGDEQFF.

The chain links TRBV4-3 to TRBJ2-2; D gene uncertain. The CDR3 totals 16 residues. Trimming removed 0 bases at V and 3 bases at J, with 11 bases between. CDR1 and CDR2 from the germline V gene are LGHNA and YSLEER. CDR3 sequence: CASSQESARHTGELFF. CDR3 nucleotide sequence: TGCGCCAGCAGCCAAGAGTCGGCCAGGCACACCGGGGAGCTGTTTTTT.

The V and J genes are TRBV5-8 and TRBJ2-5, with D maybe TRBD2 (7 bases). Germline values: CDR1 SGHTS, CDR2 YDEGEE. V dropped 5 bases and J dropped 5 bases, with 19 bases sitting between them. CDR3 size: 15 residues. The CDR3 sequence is CASSPQGLGGETQYF. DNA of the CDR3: TGTGCCAGCAGTCCTCAGGGGCTCGGGGGGGAGACCCAGTACTTC.

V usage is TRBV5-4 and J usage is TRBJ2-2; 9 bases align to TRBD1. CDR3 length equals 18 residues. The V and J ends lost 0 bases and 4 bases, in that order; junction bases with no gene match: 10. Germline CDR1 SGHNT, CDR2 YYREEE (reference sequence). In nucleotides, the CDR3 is TGTGCCAGCAGCTTGGAAGTATGGGACAGGGCGGGCACCGGGGAGCTGTTTTTT. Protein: CASSLEVWDRAGTGELFF. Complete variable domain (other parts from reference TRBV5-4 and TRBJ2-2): ETGVTQSPTHLIKTRGQQVTLRCSSQSGHNTVSWYQQALGQGPQFIFQYYREEENGRGNFPPRFSGLQFPNYSSELNVNALELDDSALYLCASSLEVWDRAGTGELFFGEGSRLTVL.

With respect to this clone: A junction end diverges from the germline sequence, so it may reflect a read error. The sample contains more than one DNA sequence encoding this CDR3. The CDR3 protein is CASSLLGANVLTF. The CDR3 DNA reads TGTGCCAGCAGCTTATTAGGGGCCAACGTCCTGACTTTC. The chain recombines TRBV27 with TRBJ2-6; D uncertain. Germline V gives CDR1 MNHEY, CDR2 SMNVEV (reference sequence). This CDR3 is built from 13 residues. The variable domain in full, with the rest retrieved from reference TRBV27 and TRBJ2-6, is EAQVTQNPRYLITVTGKKLTVTCSQNMNHEYMSWYRQDPGLGLRQIYYSMNVEVTDKGDVPEGYKVSRKEKRNFPLILESPSPNQTSLYFCASSLLGANVLTFGAGSRLTVL.

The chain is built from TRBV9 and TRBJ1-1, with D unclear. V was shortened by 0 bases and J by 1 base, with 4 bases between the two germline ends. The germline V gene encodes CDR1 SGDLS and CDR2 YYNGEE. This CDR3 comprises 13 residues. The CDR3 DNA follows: TGTGCCAGCAGCGTAGTCAGGAACACTGAAGCTTTCTTT. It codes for CASSVVRNTEAFF. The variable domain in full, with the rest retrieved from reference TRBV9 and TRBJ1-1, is DSGVTQTPKHLITATGQRVTLRCSPRSGDLSVYWYQQSLDQGLQFLIQYYNGEERAKGNILERFSAQQFPDLHSELNLSSLELGDSALYFCASSVVRNTEAFFGQGTRLTVV.

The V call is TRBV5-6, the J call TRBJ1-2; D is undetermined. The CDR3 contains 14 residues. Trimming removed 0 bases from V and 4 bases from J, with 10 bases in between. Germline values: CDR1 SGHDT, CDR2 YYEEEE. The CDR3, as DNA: TGTGCCAGCAGCTTGGCCGGAAGAGCCTATGGCTACACCTTC. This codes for CASSLAGRAYGYTF. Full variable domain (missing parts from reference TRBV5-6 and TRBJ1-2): DAGVTQSPTHLIKTRGQQVTLRCSPKSGHDTVSWYQQALGQGPQFIFQYYEEEERQRGNFPDRFSGHQFPNYSSELNVNALLLGDSALYLCASSLAGRAYGYTFGSGTRLTVV.

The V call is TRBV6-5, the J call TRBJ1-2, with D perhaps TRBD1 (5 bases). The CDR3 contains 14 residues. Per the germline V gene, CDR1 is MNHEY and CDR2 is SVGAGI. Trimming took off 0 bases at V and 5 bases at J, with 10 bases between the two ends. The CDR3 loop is CASSYSGPQYGYTF. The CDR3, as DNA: TGTGCCAGCAGTTACTCGGGGCCGCAGTATGGCTACACCTTC.

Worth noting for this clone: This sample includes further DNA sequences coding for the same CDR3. CDR3 region: CASSYGTGYEQYF. In DNA form, the CDR3 reads TGTGCCAGCAGTTACGGCACAGGGTACGAGCAGTACTTC. The chain employs TRBV6-5 and TRBJ2-7; D may be TRBD1 (6 bases). Trimming pared 2 bases from V and 4 bases from J, leaving 9 bases between. This CDR3 comprises 13 residues. The germline CDR1 and CDR2 sequences are MNHEY and SVGAGI.

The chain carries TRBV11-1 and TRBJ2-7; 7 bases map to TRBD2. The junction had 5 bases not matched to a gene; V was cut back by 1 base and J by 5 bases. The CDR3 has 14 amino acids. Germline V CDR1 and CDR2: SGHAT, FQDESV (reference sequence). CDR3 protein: CASSLVMTSHEQYF. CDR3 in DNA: TGTGCCAGCAGCTTAGTAATGACTAGCCACGAGCAGTACTTC.